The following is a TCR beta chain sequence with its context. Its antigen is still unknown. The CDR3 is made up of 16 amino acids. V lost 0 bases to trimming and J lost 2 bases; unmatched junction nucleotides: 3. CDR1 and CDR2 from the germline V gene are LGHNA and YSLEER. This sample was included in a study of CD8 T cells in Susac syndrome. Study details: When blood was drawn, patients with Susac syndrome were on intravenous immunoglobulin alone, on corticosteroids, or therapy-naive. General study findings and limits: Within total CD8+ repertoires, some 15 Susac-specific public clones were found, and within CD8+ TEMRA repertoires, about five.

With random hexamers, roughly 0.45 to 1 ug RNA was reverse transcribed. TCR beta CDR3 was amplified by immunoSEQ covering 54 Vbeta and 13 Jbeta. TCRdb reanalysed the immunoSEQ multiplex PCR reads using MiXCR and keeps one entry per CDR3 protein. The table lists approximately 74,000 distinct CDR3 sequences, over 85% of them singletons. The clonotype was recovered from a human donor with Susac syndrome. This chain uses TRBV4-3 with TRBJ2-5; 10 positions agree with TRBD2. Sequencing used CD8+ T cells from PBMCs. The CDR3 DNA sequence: TGCGCCAGCAGCCAAGATACTAGCGGGGTTCAAGAGACCCAGTACTTC. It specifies CASSQDTSGVQETQYF.